The clone carrying this TCR beta chain showed up many times. Its antigen is not known. Deletions cut 3 bases from V and 2 bases from J, with 11 bases between. Germline V lookup: CDR1 GTSNPN, CDR2 SVGIG (reference sequence). The CDR3 totals 13 residues. These data originate in a study of Graves' ophthalmopathy and Graves' hyperthyroidism. Background on the study: Peripheral blood (taken before any treatment) was collected at initial diagnosis. Findings and limits, study-wide: Discriminating ophthalmopathy from stable hyperthyroidism, a 13-signature model attained a sensitivity of under 90% and a specificity of around 83%.

No donor had other autoimmune disease, uncontrolled infection, pregnancy or lactation. The diagnosis was founded upon clinical symptoms, serum thyroxine, TRAb, thyroid ultrasound and orbital computed tomography. TCR beta CDR3 regions were amplified from RNA transcripts. Scientists carried out first-round RT-PCR using HTBI primers and then a second-round multiplex PCR. TCRdb re-derived calls from the multiplex PCR reads in MiXCR, one entry per CDR3 protein. The sample has almost 400,000 distinct CDR3 sequences; 15% to 20% are singletons. The receptor was derived from a woman in her late teens or twenties with Graves' ophthalmopathy. This chain connects TRBV30 to TRBJ2-7; tentative D call: TRBD1 (5 bases). Sequenced input: peripheral blood. The CDR3 here is CAWRVGPAYEQYF. Written as DNA, the CDR3 is TGTGCCTGGAGAGTGGGGCCAGCCTACGAGCAGTACTTC.